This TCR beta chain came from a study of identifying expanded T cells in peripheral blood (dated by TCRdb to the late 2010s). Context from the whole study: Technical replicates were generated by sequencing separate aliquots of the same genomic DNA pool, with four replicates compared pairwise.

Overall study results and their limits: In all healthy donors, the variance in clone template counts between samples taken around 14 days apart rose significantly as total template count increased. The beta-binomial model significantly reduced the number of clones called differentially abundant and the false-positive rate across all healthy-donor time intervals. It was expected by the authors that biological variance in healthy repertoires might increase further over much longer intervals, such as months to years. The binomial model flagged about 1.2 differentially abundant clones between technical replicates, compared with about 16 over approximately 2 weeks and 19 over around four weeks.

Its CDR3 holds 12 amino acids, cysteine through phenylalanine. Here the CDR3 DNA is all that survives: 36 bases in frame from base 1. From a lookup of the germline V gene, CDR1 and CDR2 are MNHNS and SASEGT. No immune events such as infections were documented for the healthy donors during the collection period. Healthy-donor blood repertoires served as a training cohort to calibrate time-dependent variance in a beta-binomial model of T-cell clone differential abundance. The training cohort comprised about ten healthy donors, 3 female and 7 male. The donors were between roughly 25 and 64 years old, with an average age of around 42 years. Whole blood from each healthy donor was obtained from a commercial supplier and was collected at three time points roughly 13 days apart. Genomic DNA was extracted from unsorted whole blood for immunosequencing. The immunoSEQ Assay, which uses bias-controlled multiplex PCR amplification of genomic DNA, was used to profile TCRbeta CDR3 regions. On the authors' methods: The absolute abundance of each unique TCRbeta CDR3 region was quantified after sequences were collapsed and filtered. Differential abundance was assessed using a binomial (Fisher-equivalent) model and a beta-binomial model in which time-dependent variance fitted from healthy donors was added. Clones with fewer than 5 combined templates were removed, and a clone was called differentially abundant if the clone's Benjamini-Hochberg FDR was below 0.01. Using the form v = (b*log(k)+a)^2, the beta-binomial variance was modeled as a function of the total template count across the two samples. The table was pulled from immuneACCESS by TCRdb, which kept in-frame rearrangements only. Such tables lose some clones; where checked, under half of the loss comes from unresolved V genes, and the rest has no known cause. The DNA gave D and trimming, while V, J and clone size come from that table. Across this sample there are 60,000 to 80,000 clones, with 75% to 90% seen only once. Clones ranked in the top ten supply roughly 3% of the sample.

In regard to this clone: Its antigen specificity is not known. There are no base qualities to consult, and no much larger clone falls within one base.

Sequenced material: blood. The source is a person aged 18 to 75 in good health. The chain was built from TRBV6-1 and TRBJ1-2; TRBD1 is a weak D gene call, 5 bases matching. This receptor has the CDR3 CVPTGLGGGYTF. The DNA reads TGTGTCCCAACAGGTTTGGGAGGCGGCTACACCTTC.